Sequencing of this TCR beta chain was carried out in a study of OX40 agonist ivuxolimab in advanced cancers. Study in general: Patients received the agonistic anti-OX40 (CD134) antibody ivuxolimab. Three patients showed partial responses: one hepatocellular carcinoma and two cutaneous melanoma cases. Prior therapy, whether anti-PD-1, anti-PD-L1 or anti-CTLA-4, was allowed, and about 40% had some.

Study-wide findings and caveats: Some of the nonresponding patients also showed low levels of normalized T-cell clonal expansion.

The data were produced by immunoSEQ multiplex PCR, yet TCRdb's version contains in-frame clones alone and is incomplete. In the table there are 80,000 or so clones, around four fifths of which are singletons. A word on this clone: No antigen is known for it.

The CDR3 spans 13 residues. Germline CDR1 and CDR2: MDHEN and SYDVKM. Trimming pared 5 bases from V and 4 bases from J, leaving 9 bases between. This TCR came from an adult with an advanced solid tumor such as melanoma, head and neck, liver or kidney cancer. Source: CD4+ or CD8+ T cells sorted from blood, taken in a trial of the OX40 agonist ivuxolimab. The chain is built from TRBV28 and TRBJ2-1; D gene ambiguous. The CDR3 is CASSLDGYNEQFF. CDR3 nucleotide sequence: TGTGCCAGCAGTCTGGATGGGTACAATGAGCAGTTCTTC.